The 11 T cell receptor beta chains below were found in one sample sequenced in a study of identical twins. TCRdb reprocessed the 5' RACE reads via MiXCR and lists one record per CDR3 protein. The repertoire holds about 1.7 million distinct CDR3 sequences, with 25% to 35% as singletons. Sequencing was done on a sample of cord blood. The receptors shown here come from a newborn girl in good health.

This clonotype was seen a handful of times. The chain recombines TRBV5-6 with TRBJ2-3, with a possible D match to TRBD1 (5 bases). The CDR3 is 13 residues long. The germline V and J ends were trimmed by 5 bases and 7 bases, with 14 bases remaining between them. The germline CDR1 and CDR2 sequences are SGHDT and YYEEEE. CDR3 nucleotides: TGTGCCAGCAGGAAACAGGAAACCAATACGCAGTATTTT. This translates into CASRKQETNTQYF. Drawing the rest from reference TRBV5-6 and TRBJ2-3, the complete variable domain is DAGVTQSPTHLIKTRGQQVTLRCSPKSGHDTVSWYQQALGQGPQFIFQYYEEEERQRGNFPDRFSGHQFPNYSSELNVNALLLGDSALYLCASRKQETNTQYFGPGTRLTVL.

As to this clonotype: A single base separates this from a much larger clone, so it may be a read error. The genes are TRBV12-3 or TRBV12-4 and TRBJ1-4; D perhaps matches TRBD1 (6 bases). This CDR3 contains 14 residues. As DNA, the CDR3 is TGTACCAGCAGTCCCGGGACACTTAATGAAAAACTGTTTTTT. It specifies CTSSPGTLNEKLFF.

This clonotype was seen a few times. This chain joins TRBV29-1 and TRBJ2-7; D not certain. V was cut by 1 base and J by 2 bases, with 15 bases left in between. Germline V CDR1 and CDR2: SQVTM, ANQGSEA. The CDR3 is 15 residues long. The DNA of the CDR3 is TGCAGCGTTGAAGGGGTCCGAGGTTCAACCTACGAGCAGTACTTC. The encoded protein is CSVEGVRGSTYEQYF.

This clonotype was seen a few times. V is TRBV4-1 and J is TRBJ1-2; possibly TRBD1 for D (5 bases). The CDR3 runs to 15 residues. V was cut by 3 bases and J by 4 bases, with 15 bases left in between. Germline CDR1 and CDR2: MGHRA and YSYEKL. Written as DNA, the CDR3 is TGCGCCAGCAGCCAGCCTCGACAGCCCTCCTATGGCTACACCTTC. It yields the protein CASSQPRQPSYGYTF.

The chain links TRBV27 to TRBJ1-1, with 7 bases aligning to TRBD1. With 5 bases clipped from V and 3 bases from J, the junction kept 9 bases outside the gene matches. The germline V gene encodes CDR1 MNHEY and CDR2 SMNVEV (reference sequence). The length of the CDR3 is 15 residues. The CDR3 nucleotides are TGTGCCAGCAGTCCGACGACAGGGTTTCACACTGAAGCTTTCTTT. Its translation is CASSPTTGFHTEAFF.

This clonotype was seen a handful of times. This chain uses TRBV20-1 with TRBJ2-3, with 15 bases lining up with TRBD2. J gave up 5 bases and V 5 bases, and 8 bases lay outside the gene matches. This CDR3 is built from 16 residues. The germline CDR1 and CDR2 sequences are DFQATT and SNEGSKA (reference sequence). The CDR3, as DNA: TGCAGTGCTCCGGGACTAGCGGGGGGCGTAGGAGATACGCAGTATTTT. Its protein is CSAPGLAGGVGDTQYF.

This clonotype was counted only a few times. V gene TRBV12-3 or TRBV12-4 combines with J gene TRBJ1-5, with 7 bases lining up with TRBD1. V was pared by 6 bases and J by 1 base, with 6 bases of the junction left unmatched. The CDR3 length is 15 residues. CDR3 region: CASRRTGGSNQPQHF. CDR3 nucleotides: TGTGCCAGCAGAAGGACAGGTGGGAGCAATCAGCCCCAGCATTTT.

This clonotype has at least ten counts. The chain couples TRBV20-1 to TRBJ2-1, with D maybe TRBD2 (7 bases). Trimming took 3 bases from V and 7 from J, leaving 13 bases between them. The CDR3 is made up of 13 amino acids. Germline assignment: CDR1 DFQATT and CDR2 SNEGSKA (reference sequence). CDR3: CSASWGRENEQFF. The DNA of the CDR3 is TGCAGTGCTAGCTGGGGGCGGGAGAATGAGCAGTTCTTC.

The chain links TRBV6-1 to TRBJ2-7; TRBD1 agrees at 8 bases. The CDR3 has 15 amino acids. Germline V lookup: CDR1 MNHNS, CDR2 SASEGT. V trimming: 0 bases; J trimming: 4 bases; junction bases outside the gene matches: 5. Here the CDR3 reads CASSEALRGRYEQYF. The CDR3 DNA reads as TGTGCCAGCAGTGAAGCGCTCAGGGGGCGGTACGAGCAGTACTTC.

This clonotype has just a few counts. The rearrangement links TRBV2 to TRBJ2-3; 8 nucleotides align to TRBD2. CDR1 and CDR2 (germline): SNHLY, FYNNEI. The CDR3 length is 15 residues. The J segment lost 3 bases and the V segment lost 6 bases, leaving 8 bases of the junction unmatched. The CDR3 DNA is TGTGCCAGCAGGATGGGACTAGTACGAACAGATACGCAGTATTTT. Translated: CASRMGLVRTDTQYF.

With respect to this clonotype: This may arise from a read error, as a much more abundant clone is one base away. The rearrangement links TRBV28 to TRBJ1-2; 8 bases are a match to TRBD1. The V gene's germline CDR1 is MDHEN and CDR2 SYDVKM. CDR3 length equals 13 residues. With V trimmed by 2 bases and J by 8 bases, 4 bases remained unmatched. DNA of the CDR3: TGTGCCAGCAGTTTACGGACAGGGAAAGGCTACACCTTC. It yields the protein CASSLRTGKGYTF.